Following are 22 T cell receptor beta chains from one sample sequenced in a study of CD4+ T cells in melanoma. Measured with immunoSEQ multiplex PCR; TCRdb has only the in-frame clones, and not every one. The sample contains about 21,000 clones, just under 80% of which appear only once. These receptors originate from a human donor with melanoma.

The V gene is TRBV30, the J gene TRBJ2-1; 9 nucleotides align to TRBD1. The germline V gene has CDR1 GTSNPN and CDR2 SVGIG (reference sequence). J gave up 5 bases and V 6 bases, and 8 bases lay outside the gene matches. The length of the CDR3 is 14 residues. The CDR3 sequence is CACWVGQGHNEQFF. The CDR3 coding sequence is TGTGCCTGTTGGGTGGGACAGGGTCACAATGAGCAGTTCTTC.

The chain has TRBV18 and TRBJ1-4, with 7 bases that match TRBD1. Germline assignment: CDR1 KGHSH and CDR2 LQKENI. This CDR3 spans 14 amino acids. The junction had 5 bases not matched to a gene; V was cut back by 4 bases and J by 6 bases. DNA of the CDR3: TGTGCCAGCTCACTGACCGGGACAGATGAAAAACTGTTTTTT. Its translation is CASSLTGTDEKLFF.

The rearrangement joins TRBV11-2 to TRBJ2-7, with 7 bases fitting TRBD2. This CDR3 is 14 amino acids long. CDR1 and CDR2 from the germline V gene are SGHAT and FQNNGV. Losses at the gene ends were 0 bases for V and 4 bases for J; bases not matched to a gene: 3. The CDR3 nucleotides are TGTGCCAGCAGCTTAGATCTAGCGGAGTACGAGCAGTACTTC. Amino acids: CASSLDLAEYEQYF.

As to this clone: The same CDR3 is also encoded by other DNA sequences in this sample. This chain links TRBV27 with TRBJ1-4; D not resolved. The V and J ends lost 4 bases and 5 bases respectively, with 14 bases between them. The germline gives CDR1 MNHEY, CDR2 SMNVEV (reference sequence). There are 15 residues in the CDR3. The chain's CDR3 is CASSSRRVGNEKLFF. The CDR3 coding sequence is TGTGCCAGCAGTTCCCGACGAGTAGGGAATGAAAAACTGTTTTTT.

The chain carries TRBV5-1 and TRBJ2-7; D is undetermined. This CDR3 comprises 15 residues. The V and J ends lost 1 base and 8 bases respectively, with 19 bases between them. Germline V CDR1 and CDR2: SGHRS, YFSETQ. CDR3 residues: CASSLTGGHYEQQYF. CDR3 DNA sequence: TGCGCCAGCAGCTTGACGGGCGGCCACTACGAGCAGCAGTACTTC.

The chain recombines TRBV7-6 with TRBJ2-3, with D possibly TRBD1 on 6 matching bases. This CDR3 has 16 residues. The V gene lost 0 bases and the J gene lost 4 bases, with 14 bases spanning the gap. Germline-derived CDR1 and CDR2 are SGHVS and FNYEAQ. The CDR3 loop is CASSLAPAGVPDTQYF. The CDR3 coding sequence is TGTGCCAGCAGCTTAGCACCAGCAGGGGTACCAGATACGCAGTATTTT. The full variable domain, its missing parts supplied by reference TRBV7-6 and TRBJ2-3, is GAGVSQSPRYKVTKRGQDVALRCDPISGHVSLYWYRQALGQGPEFLTYFNYEAQQDKSGLPNDRFSAERPEGSISTLTIQRTEQRDSAMYRCASSLAPAGVPDTQYFGPGTRLTVL.

The chain carries TRBV10-3 and TRBJ2-5, with 7 nucleotides matching TRBD1. V lost 3 bases and J lost 2; bases outside the gene matches: 3. Germline CDR1 is ENHRY and CDR2 is SYGVKD. There are 14 residues in the CDR3. CDR3 in amino acids: CAISDRGRQETQYF. CDR3 DNA: TGTGCCATCAGTGACAGGGGGAGACAAGAGACCCAGTACTTC.

The chain recombines TRBV5-4 with TRBJ1-4, with TRBD1 matching 9 bases. Unmatched junction bases numbered 6, after V lost 4 bases and J lost 8 bases. The CDR3 totals 14 residues. The V gene's germline CDR1 is SGHNT and CDR2 YYREEE (reference sequence). The CDR3 is CASSGQGSSEKLFF. The DNA for the CDR3 is TGTGCCAGCAGCGGACAGGGGAGCAGCGAAAAACTGTTTTTT.

This sequence joins TRBV11-2 and TRBJ2-7; D call uncertain. Trimming shortened V by 3 bases and J by 3 bases, and 9 bases separated the two germline ends. This CDR3 contains 13 residues. Germline V lookup: CDR1 SGHAT, CDR2 FQNNGV. The CDR3 sequence is CASSFGSNYEQYF. The CDR3 nucleotides read TGTGCCAGCAGCTTTGGCTCCAACTACGAGCAGTACTTC.

The V call is TRBV5-8, the J call TRBJ1-2; 9 bases map to TRBD1. The CDR3 has 15 residues. V shed 4 bases and J 3 bases; nucleotides not matched to a gene: 7. The germline V gene encodes CDR1 SGHTS and CDR2 YDEGEE. In DNA, the CDR3 is TGTGCCAGCAGCCTTGGACAGGGGAGAGACTATGGCTACACCTTC. It codes for CASSLGQGRDYGYTF.

The chain recombines TRBV5-1 with TRBJ2-3; tentatively, D is TRBD1 (6 bases). This CDR3 has 15 amino acids. The V and J ends lost 1 base and 0 bases respectively, with 9 bases between them. Germline V gene sequence: CDR1 SGHRS, CDR2 YFSETQ. CDR3 sequence: CASSLQGRSTDTQYF. CDR3 bases: TGCGCCAGCAGCTTGCAGGGGCGAAGCACAGATACGCAGTATTTT.

The chain uses TRBV5-8 and TRBJ1-2, with D perhaps matching TRBD1 (5 bases). The CDR3 sequence is 14 residues long. V lost 4 bases, J lost 4 bases, and 14 bases lay in between. Germline lookup yields CDR1 SGHTS and CDR2 YDEGEE. DNA for the CDR3: TGTGCCAGCAGCCGCAAAGGGGTGGGCTATGGCTACACCTTC. Its translation: CASSRKGVGYGYTF.

The genes are TRBV5-1 and TRBJ2-1; D is perhaps TRBD1 (5 bases). Germline V CDR1 and CDR2: SGHRS, YFSETQ. The CDR3 is 12 residues long. The V end was cut by 4 bases, the J end by 8 bases, with 10 bases between. The chain's CDR3 is CASSPRADEQFF. The CDR3 DNA reads as TGCGCCAGCAGCCCCAGGGCCGATGAGCAGTTCTTC.

The J gene is TRBJ2-3, the V gene TRBV30; tentatively, D is TRBD1 or TRBD2 (6 bases each). The CDR3 loop spans 14 amino acids. Trimming shortened V by 0 bases and J by 2 bases, and 9 bases separated the two germline ends. The germline V gene encodes CDR1 GTSNPN and CDR2 SVGIG (reference sequence). CDR3 coding DNA: TGTGCCTGGAGTGTAGGGGGGTACACAGATACGCAGTATTTT. Translation: CAWSVGGYTDTQYF.

This chain connects TRBV20-1 to TRBJ2-3, with unresolved D. Germline assignment: CDR1 DFQATT and CDR2 SNEGSKA (reference sequence). The CDR3 spans 11 residues. V was shortened by 4 bases and J by 6 bases, with 8 bases between the two germline ends. This chain's CDR3 is CSATLRDTQYF. DNA for the CDR3: TGCAGTGCTACCCTGAGGGATACGCAGTATTTT.

The chain uses TRBV6-5 and TRBJ1-1; 7 positions match TRBD1. Per the germline V gene, CDR1 is MNHEY and CDR2 is SVGAGI. The length of the CDR3 is 13 residues. J lost 4 bases, V lost 5 bases, and 4 bases had no gene match. Written as DNA, the CDR3 is TGTGCCAGCAGTCAGAGACAGGGCACTGAAGCTTTCTTT. Its protein is CASSQRQGTEAFF.

The chain combines TRBV5-6 with TRBJ2-2; 9 nucleotides match TRBD1. V shed 4 bases and J 4 bases; nucleotides not matched to a gene: 14. This CDR3 comprises 18 residues. Germline values: CDR1 SGHDT, CDR2 YYEEEE. CDR3 sequence: CASSRLTYRGRGTGELFF. The CDR3 nucleotides read TGTGCCAGCAGCCGACTAACCTACAGGGGGCGTGGCACCGGGGAGCTGTTTTTT.

The V gene is TRBV7-3, the J gene TRBJ1-1; D is uncertain. Trimming left V 5 bases short and J 3 bases short, with 10 bases between. The CDR3 length is 13 residues. CDR1 and CDR2 from the germline V gene are SGHTA and FQGTGA. The CDR3 DNA reads TGTGCCAGCAGCGGTGGTGGGGACACTGAAGCTTTCTTT. Protein sequence: CASSGGGDTEAFF. Combining the CDR3 with reference TRBV7-3 and TRBJ1-1 gives the whole variable domain GAGVSQTPSNKVTEKGKYVELRCDPISGHTALYWYRQSLGQGPEFLIYFQGTGAADDSGLPNDRFFAVRPEGSVSTLKIQRTERGDSAVYLCASSGGGDTEAFFGQGTRLTVV.

By frequency in the sample, this clone is medium-sized (0.01 to 0.1%). The rearrangement uses TRBV5-1 and TRBJ2-3, with TRBD2 matching 11 bases. The CDR3 loop spans 15 amino acids. Germline CDR1 is SGHRS and CDR2 is YFSETQ. V shed 1 base and J 6 bases; nucleotides not matched to a gene: 4. CDR3 in amino acids: CASSLLSGGVDTQYF. CDR3 DNA: TGCGCCAGCAGCTTGCTTAGCGGGGGGGTTGATACGCAGTATTTT.

In this sample, this clone turned up once. This chain connects TRBV5-1 to TRBJ2-1, with 12 bases matching TRBD2. V lost 6 bases and J lost 10; bases outside the gene matches: 5. The CDR3 is 13 amino acids. Germline V gene data show CDR1 as SGHRS and CDR2 as YFSETQ. The CDR3 here is CASTPSGGVEQFF. The CDR3 DNA sequence: TGCGCCAGCACCCCTAGCGGGGGGGTCGAGCAGTTCTTC. Full variable domain (missing parts from reference TRBV5-1 and TRBJ2-1): KAGVTQTPRYLIKTRGQQVTLSCSPISGHRSVSWYQQTPGQGLQFLFEYFSETQRNKGNFPGRFSGRQFSNSRSEMNVSTLELGDSALYLCASTPSGGVEQFFGPGTRLTVL.

V and J are TRBV6-1 and TRBJ2-2; no firm D call. Trimming took 8 bases from V and 0 from J, leaving 13 bases between them. The CDR3 totals 15 residues. Germline V gene data show CDR1 as MNHNS and CDR2 as SASEGT. The CDR3 region is CASSRGGANTGELFF. The CDR3 region has the DNA TGTGCCAGCTCCCGCGGCGGTGCGAACACCGGGGAGCTGTTTTTT.

The chain carries TRBV29-1 and TRBJ1-1; D is possibly TRBD1 (5 bases). In germline, CDR1 is SQVTM, CDR2 ANQGSEA. This CDR3 has 15 amino acids. Trimming stripped 5 bases from V and 0 bases from J, with 16 bases between. The CDR3 protein is CSVSPGWGMNTEAFF. CDR3 bases: TGCAGCGTTTCCCCGGGTTGGGGGATGAACACTGAAGCTTTCTTT.